This T cell receptor (beta chain) is from a study of cytomegalovirus exposure and HLA in healthy donors. Study-wide results and limits: A later analysis appeared to link common viral pathogens to several of the most significant clusters.

About this clone: Its antigen is unknown.

Both 60 Vbeta primers and 13 Jbeta primers went into the PCR. Libraries were prepared by immunoSEQ multiplex PCR; TCRdb keeps only in-frame clonotypes and omits some of them. The sample yields 150,000 to 200,000 clones, around 84% seen once. This CDR3 has 13 amino acids. Germline V gene sequence: CDR1 SGHTA, CDR2 FQGNSA. V lost 6 bases and J lost 2, with 10 bases in between. The receptor was isolated from a man between 18 and 35 years old in good health and CMV-seronegative. The gene calls are TRBV7-2 and TRBJ1-2; tentatively, D is TRBD1 (6 bases). The sequencing input was PBMCs. The CDR3 protein is CASSQDRNYGYTF. The CDR3 bases are TGTGCCAGCAGTCAAGACAGGAACTATGGCTACACCTTC. The entire variable domain, with the rest obtained from reference TRBV7-2 and TRBJ1-2, is as follows: GAGVSQSPSNKVTEKGKDVELRCDPISGHTALYWYRQSLGQGLEFLIYFQGNSAPDKSGLPSDRFSAERTGGSVSTLTIQRTQQEDSAVYLCASSQDRNYGYTFGSGTRLTVV.